The rows below give T cell receptor beta chains drawn from one sample of a study of control samples from healthy donors and cancer patients. Measured with immunoSEQ multiplex PCR; TCRdb has only the in-frame clones, and not every one. The sample lists roughly 32,000 clones, approximately 90% occurring once. The sample was PBMCs. Receptors were obtained from a woman in her forties with lung cancer. The CDR3 runs from the conserved cysteine through the conserved F or W. The D gene is left open where the match is weak. Size values are once, few and many counts, or a class for expanded clones, and some rows have none.

V,size,J,D,CDR3,DNA
TRBV10-3,-,TRBJ1-2,-,CAISENEGSYGYTF,TGTGCCATCAGTGAGAACGAGGGAAGCTATGGCTACACCTTC
TRBV15,-,TRBJ1-5,-,CATTQALNQPQHF,TGTGCCACAACACAGGCACTCAATCAGCCCCAGCATTTT
TRBV3-1/TRBV3-2,-,TRBJ1-3,-,CASSPTEDSGNTIYF,TGTGCCAGCAGCCCGACCGAGGACTCTGGAAACACCATATATTTT
TRBV10-3,-,TRBJ1-2,-,CAITSDGYGYTF,TGTGCCATCACTTCGGACGGGTATGGCTACACCTTC
TRBV3-1/TRBV3-2,-,TRBJ2-5,TRBD2,CASSRNVGGGETQYF,TGTGCCAGCAGCCGCAATGTGGGGGGGGGAGAGACCCAGTACTTC
TRBV12-3/TRBV12-4,-,TRBJ2-3,-,CASSFGGADTQYF,TGTGCCAGCAGTTTCGGGGGCGCAGATACGCAGTATTTT
TRBV7-6,few,TRBJ1-6,-,CASSLGVGTYSLIDNSPLHF,TGTGCCAGCAGCTTAGGGGTGGGGACATACAGTCTGATCGATAATTCACCCCTCCACTTT
TRBV4-2,-,TRBJ2-1,-,CASSQDSVGGGRSEQFF,TGTGCCAGCAGCCAAGATAGTGTAGGGGGAGGTCGAAGCGAGCAGTTCTTC
TRBV4-1,once,TRBJ1-1,-,CASSSAPGSNTEAFF,TGCGCCAGCAGCTCAGCCCCGGGTTCCAACACTGAAGCTTTCTTT
TRBV2,-,TRBJ2-7,-,CASRDYYEQYF,TGTGCCAGCAGGGACTATTACGAGCAGTACTTC
TRBV5-1,-,TRBJ1-1,TRBD1,CASSLDPGQGLAFF,TGCGCCAGCAGCTTGGACCCGGGACAGGGGTTAGCTTTCTTT
TRBV7-8,-,TRBJ1-5,-,CASSLGAQGQPQHF,TGTGCCAGCAGCTTAGGCGCCCAAGGTCAGCCCCAGCATTTT
TRBV30,-,TRBJ1-5,-,CAWSVQSNQPQHF,TGTGCCTGGAGTGTACAAAGCAATCAGCCCCAGCATTTT
TRBV13,once,TRBJ1-2,-,CASSRRQYGYTF,TGTGCCAGCAGCCGCCGACAGTATGGCTACACCTTC
TRBV6-4,-,TRBJ1-5,TRBD1,CASSDPRDRGTYSNQPQHF,TGTGCCAGCAGTGACCCCCGGGACAGGGGGACATATAGCAATCAGCCCCAGCATTTT
TRBV10-3,-,TRBJ2-1,TRBD2,CAIRLAGGPEQFF,TGTGCCATCAGACTAGCGGGGGGTCCCGAGCAGTTCTTC
TRBV23-1,-,TRBJ2-7,TRBD1,CASSRDRGSSSYEQYF,TGCGCCAGCAGTCGCGACAGGGGGAGTAGCTCCTACGAGCAGTACTTC
TRBV19,-,TRBJ2-1,TRBD1,CASSMTDRGRREQFF,TGTGCCAGTAGTATGACGGACAGGGGGCGCCGAGAGCAGTTCTTC
TRBV3-1/TRBV3-2,-,TRBJ2-1,-,CASSHAADSWDNEQFF,TGTGCCAGCAGCCATGCGGCGGACTCCTGGGACAATGAGCAGTTCTTC
TRBV5-3,-,TRBJ2-5,TRBD2,CARSHGLAGGLETQYF,TGTGCCAGAAGCCATGGACTAGCGGGGGGGCTTGAGACCCAGTACTTC
TRBV30,-,TRBJ2-6,-,CAWRGVRASGANVLTF,TGTGCCTGGAGGGGGGTTCGGGCGTCTGGGGCCAACGTCCTGACTTTC
TRBV15,-,TRBJ2-7,TRBD1,CATSRLGQGYEQYF,TGTGCCACCAGCAGACTGGGACAGGGCTACGAGCAGTACTTC
TRBV18,-,TRBJ2-6,-,CASSPPKTRLLSSGANVLTF,TGTGCCAGCTCACCACCGAAGACAAGGCTCCTGAGCTCTGGGGCCAACGTCCTGACTTTC
TRBV4-3,-,TRBJ1-4,-,CASSQGVQGEKLFF,TGCGCCAGCAGCCAAGGGGTTCAAGGTGAAAAACTGTTTTTT
TRBV25-1,-,TRBJ1-2,-,CASSDVVEPAYNYGYTF,TGTGCCAGCAGTGATGTGGTAGAACCGGCGTACAACTATGGCTACACCTTC
TRBV7-3,-,TRBJ2-3,TRBD2,CASSLLGTSGYYSTDTQYF,TGTGCCAGCAGCTTATTGGGGACTAGCGGGTATTATAGCACAGATACGCAGTATTTT
TRBV11-3,-,TRBJ2-7,-,CASSYESLNEQYF,TGTGCCAGCAGCTATGAGAGTTTGAACGAGCAGTACTTC
TRBV5-4,-,TRBJ2-1,-,CASSRDGGRSYNEQFF,TGTGCCAGCAGCCGTGACGGGGGAAGGTCCTACAATGAGCAGTTCTTC
TRBV7-2,-,TRBJ2-2,-,CASTRGLGGELFF,TGTGCCAGCACACGGGGGCTTGGCGGGGAGCTGTTTTTT
TRBV5-4,-,TRBJ1-1,-,CASSLWGRGTEAFF,TGTGCCAGCAGCTTGTGGGGGCGAGGCACTGAAGCTTTCTTT
TRBV2,-,TRBJ2-7,-,CASRPGTPYEQYF,TGTGCCAGCAGGCCCGGGACTCCCTACGAGCAGTACTTC
TRBV30,-,TRBJ2-7,-,CAWSPDRHYEQYF,TGTGCCTGGAGCCCGGACAGACACTACGAGCAGTACTTC
TRBV29-1,-,TRBJ1-2,-,CSVPARGGYTF,TGCAGCGTTCCAGCCCGGGGAGGCTACACCTTC
TRBV7-2,once,TRBJ2-5,-,CASSLGLSQETQYF,TGTGCCAGCAGCTTAGGGCTCAGCCAAGAGACCCAGTACTTC
TRBV29-1,-,TRBJ2-5,TRBD2,CSVEDSRLAGGFQQETQYF,TGCAGCGTTGAAGATAGTAGGCTAGCGGGGGGGTTTCAACAAGAGACCCAGTACTTC
TRBV4-3,few,TRBJ1-1,-,CASSLSGDTEAFF,TGCGCCAGCAGCCTTTCAGGGGACACTGAAGCTTTCTTT
TRBV6-1,-,TRBJ1-6,-,CASSPTDNNSPLHF,TGTGCCAGCAGCCCGACAGATAATAATTCACCCCTCCACTTT
TRBV9,-,TRBJ2-2,-,CASSPTLGGTNTGELFF,TGTGCCAGCAGCCCGACCCTTGGGGGTACGAACACCGGGGAGCTGTTTTTT
TRBV28,-,TRBJ1-2,-,CASSFAGWVGYTF,TGTGCCAGCAGTTTCGCAGGGTGGGTCGGCTACACCTTC
TRBV28,-,TRBJ1-1,TRBD1,CASRGQANTEAFF,TGTGCCAGCCGGGGACAGGCCAACACTGAAGCTTTCTTT
TRBV9,-,TRBJ2-5,TRBD1,CASSVSTGAGETQYF,TGTGCCAGCAGCGTATCCACAGGGGCCGGGGAGACCCAGTACTTC
TRBV28,-,TRBJ1-2,TRBD1,CASSRGVGYTF,TGTGCCAGCTCCAGGGGGGTAGGCTACACCTTC
TRBV3-1/TRBV3-2,once,TRBJ1-2,-,CASSQGQNGYTF,TGTGCCAGCAGCCAAGGACAGAATGGCTACACCTTC
TRBV5-1,few,TRBJ2-7,TRBD1,CASSFSGTGGDEQYF,TGCGCCAGCAGCTTTTCCGGGACAGGGGGCGACGAGCAGTACTTC
TRBV5-1,-,TRBJ1-2,-,CASSLADSAYGYTF,TGCGCCAGCAGCTTGGCGGACAGCGCCTATGGCTACACCTTC
TRBV30,-,TRBJ2-3,-,CAWSTVFGGATDTQYF,TGTGCCTGGAGTACCGTATTCGGCGGGGCCACAGATACGCAGTATTTT
TRBV14,-,TRBJ1-2,-,CASSQEFGGVMGGYTF,TGTGCCAGCAGCCAAGAGTTTGGTGGGGTAATGGGTGGCTACACCTTC
TRBV4-2,-,TRBJ1-3,TRBD1,CASSQEDRVSSGNTIYF,TGTGCCAGCAGCCAAGAGGACAGGGTAAGCTCTGGAAACACCATATATTTT
TRBV6-2/TRBV6-3,-,TRBJ2-7,-,CASSYGGFHEQYF,TGTGCCAGCAGTTACGGGGGTTTCCACGAGCAGTACTTC
TRBV19,-,TRBJ1-5,-,CASSLQTEEFQPQHF,TGTGCCAGTAGCCTCCAGACGGAGGAGTTTCAGCCCCAGCATTTT
TRBV30,-,TRBJ2-7,TRBD1,CAWSQGAPYEQYF,TGTGCCTGGTCACAGGGGGCCCCCTACGAGCAGTACTTC